The 20 T cell receptor beta chains given below trace back to one sample, sequenced in a study of blood T cell repertoires in COVID-19. Profiled with immunoSEQ multiplex PCR; TCRdb holds only in-frame clones, not every one. The sample records fewer than 450,000 clones, 85% to 90% being singletons. Input material: peripheral blood. The source of these receptors is a woman between 70 and 85 years old with COVID-19, enrolled during active disease.

This chain links TRBV20-1 with TRBJ2-7; maybe TRBD2 (6 bases). V lost 3 bases, J lost 0 bases, and 12 bases lay in between. CDR3 size: 14 residues. Germline values: CDR1 DFQATT, CDR2 SNEGSKA (reference sequence). In DNA, the CDR3 is TGCAGTGCTAGTGTCGGAGGGAGCTCCTACGAGCAGTACTTC. This gives the protein CSASVGGSSYEQYF.

The V and J genes are TRBV4-1 and TRBJ1-3; the D is unclear. Looked up from germline, CDR1 is MGHRA and CDR2 is YSYEKL. V lost 0 bases and J lost 4, with 4 bases in between. The CDR3 runs to 13 residues. CDR3 sequence reads: CASSQDIGNTIYF. CDR3 in DNA: TGCGCCAGCAGCCAAGATATCGGAAACACCATATATTTT.

This clone showed up just once. This sequence joins TRBV5-1 and TRBJ1-1; a possible D gene is TRBD1 (6 bases). V gave up 5 bases and J gave up 0 bases, with 11 bases separating them. The CDR3 length is 14 residues. Germline V gene data show CDR1 as SGHRS and CDR2 as YFSETQ. CDR3 in amino acids: CASSRDIMNTEAFF. CDR3 DNA sequence: TGCGCCAGCAGTCGGGACATCATGAACACTGAAGCTTTCTTT.

This chain links TRBV4-1 with TRBJ2-1; no clear D. CDR1 and CDR2 from the germline V gene are MGHRA and YSYEKL. Deletions cut 0 bases from V and 6 bases from J, with 12 bases between. The CDR3 is 15 residues long. Here the CDR3 reads CASSQDFPTGNEQFF. Here the CDR3 DNA reads TGCGCCAGCAGCCAAGATTTCCCCACGGGCAATGAGCAGTTCTTC.

V and J are TRBV3-1 (or the pseudogene TRBV3-2) and TRBJ2-1; 7 bases align to TRBD1. V shed 4 bases, J shed 6 bases, and the junction held 12 bases outside the gene matches. Germline V gives CDR1 LGHDT, CDR2 YNNKEL (reference sequence). CDR3 length: 16 residues. DNA for the CDR3: TGTGCCAGCAGCCTTCAACAGGACAGGATATTCAATGAGCAGTTCTTC. Its protein product is CASSLQQDRIFNEQFF.

This clone is a singleton in its sample. This chain links TRBV7-9 with TRBJ1-1, with D perhaps matching TRBD1 (6 bases). The V end lost 5 bases, the J end lost 0 bases, and 10 bases lay between the germline ends. From germline, CDR1 is SEHNR and CDR2 FQNEAQ (reference sequence). The CDR3 has 14 amino acids. The CDR3 sequence is CASSPDSLNTEAFF. The CDR3 DNA reads as TGTGCCAGCAGCCCGGACAGCTTGAACACTGAAGCTTTCTTT.

This clone was recorded only once. The rearrangement uses TRBV11-2 and TRBJ1-2; a possible D gene is TRBD1 (5 bases). Germline V CDR1 and CDR2: SGHAT, FQNNGV. The V end lost 6 bases, the J end lost 6 bases, and 17 bases lay between the germline ends. The CDR3 sequence is 14 residues long. The chain's CDR3 is CASSFRAGGDGYTF. The CDR3, as DNA: TGTGCCAGCAGTTTTCGGGCCGGGGGGGATGGCTACACCTTC.

V and J are TRBV5-1 and TRBJ2-5; tentative D call: TRBD2 (6 bases). Trimming removed 0 bases from V and 5 bases from J, with 14 bases in between. The CDR3 totals 15 residues. The V gene's germline CDR1 is SGHRS and CDR2 YFSETQ. The DNA of the CDR3 is TGCGCCAGCAGCTTGGCCCGGAATAGCGGTGAGACCCAGTACTTC. The encoded protein is CASSLARNSGETQYF. The variable domain in full, with the rest retrieved from reference TRBV5-1 and TRBJ2-5, is KAGVTQTPRYLIKTRGQQVTLSCSPISGHRSVSWYQQTPGQGLQFLFEYFSETQRNKGNFPGRFSGRQFSNSRSEMNVSTLELGDSALYLCASSLARNSGETQYFGPGTRLLVL.

This chain connects TRBV29-1 to TRBJ2-3; 8 bases line up with TRBD1. The CDR3 consists of 15 residues. The J segment lost 4 bases and the V segment lost 8 bases, leaving 14 bases of the junction unmatched. Germline loops: CDR1 SQVTM, CDR2 ANQGSEA. As DNA, the CDR3 is TGCAGCTCCCGTACCGGGCAGGGGGCATCAGATACGCAGTATTTT. Protein: CSSRTGQGASDTQYF.

The V gene is TRBV18, the J gene TRBJ2-7, with D possibly matching TRBD1 (6 bases). V lost 4 bases and J 5 bases, leaving 12 bases between the germline ends. CDR3 length: 13 residues. Germline CDR1 KGHSH, CDR2 LQKENI. The CDR3, as DNA: TGTGCCAGCTCACTCTCCTCAGGGGACGAGCAGTACTTC. It specifies CASSLSSGDEQYF.

The J gene is TRBJ1-2, the V gene TRBV11-1; TRBD1 might be the D (5 bases). V shed 5 bases and J shed 2 bases, with 6 bases lying between them. Germline loops: CDR1 SGHAT, CDR2 FQDESV (reference sequence). This CDR3 has 12 residues. The CDR3 nucleotides read TGTGCCAGCAGCCCAGGGAACTATGGCTACACCTTC. Translated: CASSPGNYGYTF.

The chain links TRBV6-5 to TRBJ1-1, with a possible D match to TRBD1 (6 bases). The germline CDR1 and CDR2 sequences are MNHEY and SVGAGI. The CDR3 spans 12 residues. Trimming removed 5 bases at V and 7 bases at J, with 11 bases between. The CDR3 protein is CASSTQGYEAFF. The CDR3 DNA is TGTGCCAGCAGTACACAGGGTTATGAAGCTTTCTTT.

The gene calls are TRBV9 and TRBJ2-3; possible D gene TRBD2, 5 bases. Germline V gene sequence: CDR1 SGDLS, CDR2 YYNGEE. This CDR3 has 16 residues. Trimming cost V 4 bases and J 2 bases, with 17 bases left between them. CDR3 DNA sequence: TGTGCCAGCAGCCCTACTAGTCGAACCATCACAGATACGCAGTATTTT. Protein: CASSPTSRTITDTQYF. Full variable domain (missing parts from reference TRBV9 and TRBJ2-3): DSGVTQTPKHLITATGQRVTLRCSPRSGDLSVYWYQQSLDQGLQFLIQYYNGEERAKGNILERFSAQQFPDLHSELNLSSLELGDSALYFCASSPTSRTITDTQYFGPGTRLTVL.

The chain carries TRBV9 and TRBJ2-5, with TRBD2 identical over 14 bases. The V and J ends lost 3 bases and 1 base, in that order; junction bases with no gene match: 2. The V gene's germline CDR1 is SGDLS and CDR2 YYNGEE. CDR3 length: 16 amino acids. For the CDR3, the DNA is TGTGCCAGCAGCGGGACTAGCGGGGGGTCCCAAGAGACCCAGTACTTC. The encoded protein is CASSGTSGGSQETQYF.

This chain uses TRBV5-1 with TRBJ1-5; no clear D. Germline V gene data show CDR1 as SGHRS and CDR2 as YFSETQ. Trimming removed 4 bases at V and 5 bases at J, with 10 bases between. The CDR3 loop spans 13 amino acids. CDR3 coding DNA: TGCGCCAGCAGCCCCCTACCTGATCAGCCCCAGCATTTT. This encodes CASSPLPDQPQHF. The full variable domain, rest sourced from reference TRBV5-1 and TRBJ1-5, is KAGVTQTPRYLIKTRGQQVTLSCSPISGHRSVSWYQQTPGQGLQFLFEYFSETQRNKGNFPGRFSGRQFSNSRSEMNVSTLELGDSALYLCASSPLPDQPQHFGDGTRLSIL.

CDR3 sequence: CASSLQGQGYEQYF. The CDR3 nucleotides read TGTGCCAGCAGCTTACAAGGACAGGGGTACGAGCAGTACTTC. The chain carries TRBV13 and TRBJ2-7; 9 bases are shared with TRBD1. Germline CDR1 and CDR2: PRHDT and FYEKMQ (reference sequence). The CDR3 runs 14 residues. V shed 2 bases and J 4 bases; nucleotides not matched to a gene: 3.

This rearrangement joins TRBV6-5 to TRBJ1-5, with 7 nucleotides matching TRBD1. CDR1 and CDR2 from the germline V gene are MNHEY and SVGAGI. The CDR3 length is 15 residues. After removal of 0 bases from V and 7 bases from J, the junction contained 6 bases not matched to a gene. CDR3 DNA: TGTGCCAGCAGTTACTCGAATACAGGGGTCCAGCCCCAGCATTTT. Translation gives CASSYSNTGVQPQHF.

The chain links TRBV7-9 to TRBJ1-2; 8 nucleotides align to TRBD1. The CDR3 has 15 amino acids. Unmatched junction bases numbered 9, after V lost 1 base and J lost 8 bases. Germline CDR1 SEHNR, CDR2 FQNEAQ (reference sequence). CDR3 protein: CASSLVGQGAVGYTF. The CDR3 DNA is TGTGCCAGCAGCTTAGTTGGGCAGGGGGCTGTCGGCTACACCTTC.

The sample holds one count of this clone. This chain joins TRBV9 and TRBJ1-1; D is unresolved. The CDR3 is 13 residues long. Germline V gives CDR1 SGDLS, CDR2 YYNGEE. Deletions cut 1 base from V and 3 bases from J, with 7 bases between. The DNA of the CDR3 is TGTGCCAGCAGCGTACGACAATACACTGAAGCTTTCTTT. Protein: CASSVRQYTEAFF.

CDR3 in amino acids: CASSESRGTEAFF. The DNA for the CDR3 is TGCGCCAGCAGTGAGAGTAGGGGCACTGAAGCTTTCTTT. This sequence joins TRBV10-2 and TRBJ1-1; D is possibly TRBD1 (5 bases). Germline-derived CDR1 and CDR2 are WSHSY and SAAADI. V was pared by 2 bases and J by 4 bases, with 8 bases between. The CDR3 loop spans 13 amino acids.